The entry below gives a single T cell receptor beta chain sequence along with its context. Its antigen is not known. This record belongs to a study of shared clonotypes between healthy human individuals. CDR3 length: 18 residues. CDR1 and CDR2 (germline): SGHTA, FQGNSA. V was clipped by 6 bases and J by 2 bases, with 22 bases between them. Overall study results and limits: Clonotypes shared by all four donors outscored non-shared clonotypes in generation probability. Memory subsets generally showed lower estimated richness than naive subsets.

Replicate sorted-subset PCRs were loaded with 150 to 250 ng DNA, 30,000 to 35,000 T cell genomes. Original handling: ImmunoSEQ only sent back junction sequences with no quality scores, so filtering was done differently. Repertoires were generated with immunoSEQ multiplex PCR, while TCRdb's copy carries only in-frame clones and drops some. From that table come the V and J calls and clone size; the DNA was used to work out D and trimming. This table holds approximately 2.3 million clones, more than 85% found once. This sequence joins TRBV7-2 and TRBJ2-2; TRBD2 might be the D (6 bases). Source material: naive CD4+ T cells from PBMCs. Subset in this sample: CD45RA+ positively selected. The TCR was taken from a man aged 18 to 29 in good health. Some clones in this sample may be carry-over from other donors' samples. This chain's CDR3 is CASRPTPGRGDNTGELFF. In DNA, the CDR3 is TGTGCCAGCAGACCCACCCCCGGGCGGGGCGATAACACCGGGGAGCTGTTTTTT.